Shown below are 15 T cell receptor beta chains from a single sample sequenced in a study of T-cell memory formation after mild COVID-19. TCRdb independently ran MiXCR on the 5' RACE reads; one entry per CDR3 protein. The sample contains hundreds of thousands of distinct CDR3 sequences, roughly 25% of which appear only once. The sequenced material came from PBMCs or a T cell subset sorted from them (not recorded which). These TCRs come from an adult woman who had mild COVID-19 (a few samples of this study predate the infection). Cell type and time point are not known.

This clonotype was picked up many times. The chain carries TRBV20-1 and TRBJ1-4; TRBD1 is a possible D gene (5 bases). The CDR3 has 14 residues. The ends were cut back, 5 bases at V and 0 bases at J, with 10 bases in the middle. CDR1 is DFQATT, CDR2 SNEGSKA, per germline (reference sequence). This chain's CDR3 is CSARGPATNEKLFF. The DNA for the CDR3 is TGCAGTGCTCGGGGCCCCGCAACTAATGAAAAACTGTTTTTT.

The chain combines TRBV5-1 with TRBJ1-1; 7 bases match TRBD1. With V trimmed by 4 bases and J by 9 bases, 12 bases remained unmatched. The CDR3 has 14 residues. Germline V gives CDR1 SGHRS, CDR2 YFSETQ. Here the CDR3 DNA reads TGCGCCAGCAGCCCCACCGGGACAGCAGTACAAGCTTTCTTT. It yields the protein CASSPTGTAVQAFF.

This clonotype was observed many times. This chain links TRBV5-1 with TRBJ2-7; 7 nucleotides agree with TRBD1. CDR1 SGHRS and CDR2 YFSETQ come from the germline V gene. Germline trimming cut 7 bases from V and 2 bases from J; bases unmatched to any gene: 6. The CDR3 is made up of 13 amino acids. CDR3 in DNA: TGCGCCAGCGGTAGGACAGGAACCTACGAGCAGTACTTC. Translated: CASGRTGTYEQYF.

The J gene is TRBJ1-2, the V gene TRBV4-1, with a weak D call TRBD1 (5 bases). This CDR3 comprises 14 residues. The V gene's germline CDR1 is MGHRA and CDR2 YSYEKL. V was clipped by 1 base and J by 3 bases, with 9 bases between them. The CDR3 DNA reads as TGCGCCAGCAGCCAAGGGGGGAGCGACTATGGCTACACCTTC. Its protein is CASSQGGSDYGYTF.

V gene TRBV15 combines with J gene TRBJ1-5; 7 positions match TRBD1. There are 18 residues in the CDR3. Germline lookup yields CDR1 LNHNV and CDR2 YYDKDF (reference sequence). The V segment lost 0 bases and the J segment 2 bases; nucleotides outside the gene matches: 10. The CDR3 protein is CATSRDSNTGVGNQPQHF. For the CDR3, the DNA is TGTGCCACCAGCAGAGACTCAAATACAGGGGTAGGCAATCAGCCCCAGCATTTT.

The genes are TRBV2 and TRBJ2-1, with 7 bases fitting TRBD1. This CDR3 has 14 residues. Germline-derived CDR1 and CDR2 are SNHLY and FYNNEI. V shed 1 base and J 16 bases; nucleotides not matched to a gene: 13. The CDR3 protein is CASSEGLIAGGEFF. The DNA of the CDR3 is TGTGCCAGCAGTGAAGGTTTGATAGCAGGGGGAGAATTCTTC.

The chain is built from TRBV9 and TRBJ2-2; 7 bases line up with TRBD1. The CDR3 loop spans 16 amino acids. Germline CDR1 reads SGDLS; CDR2 reads YYNGEE. Losses at the gene ends were 4 bases for V and 5 bases for J; bases not matched to a gene: 11. CDR3 coding DNA: TGTGCCAGCAGCCCTCACAGGGGATTATCAACCGGGGAGCTGTTTTTT. Amino acid sequence: CASSPHRGLSTGELFF.

This clonotype has a handful of counts. The chain recombines TRBV7-8 with TRBJ2-3; D unresolved. V shed 1 base and J shed 4 bases, with 9 bases lying between them. The CDR3 is made up of 14 amino acids. CDR1 SGHVS and CDR2 FQNEAQ come from the germline V gene. CDR3 nucleotide sequence: TGTGCCAGCAGCTTAGAGGTGGAGTCAGATACGCAGTATTTT. Translating gives CASSLEVESDTQYF. The variable domain in full, with the rest retrieved from reference TRBV7-8 and TRBJ2-3, is GAGVSQSPRYKVAKRGQDVALRCDPISGHVSLFWYQQALGQGPEFLTYFQNEAQLDKSGLPSDRFFAERPEGSVSTLKIQRTQQEDSAVYLCASSLEVESDTQYFGPGTRLTVL.

This clonotype was detected only a few times. The genes are TRBV4-2 and TRBJ2-7; D possibly corresponds to TRBD1 (5 bases). CDR1 and CDR2 from the germline V gene are LGHNA and YNFKEQ. V was pared by 5 bases and J by 4 bases, with 21 bases between. The CDR3 has 16 amino acids. CDR3 in amino acids: CASSFFAQGGDYEQYF. CDR3 nucleotide sequence: TGTGCCAGCAGCTTTTTCGCGCAGGGTGGAGATTACGAGCAGTACTTC.

This clonotype was seen a handful of times. The genes are TRBV27 and TRBJ2-7; tentatively, D is TRBD1 (6 bases). CDR3 size: 13 residues. CDR1 and CDR2 from the germline V gene are MNHEY and SMNVEV (reference sequence). Trimming stripped 4 bases from V and 10 bases from J, with 17 bases between. CDR3 region: CASSSVVGQLQYF. In nucleotides, the CDR3 is TGTGCCAGCAGTTCCGTGGTCGGACAGCTCCAGTACTTC.

The chain uses TRBV27 and TRBJ2-7; D may be TRBD1 (6 bases). The ends were cut back, 5 bases at V and 3 bases at J, with 14 bases in the middle. This CDR3 contains 14 residues. Germline assignment: CDR1 MNHEY and CDR2 SMNVEV (reference sequence). The CDR3 sequence: CASSNRDTLYEQYF. The CDR3 region has the DNA TGTGCCAGCAGTAACCGGGACACCCTCTACGAGCAGTACTTC.

This clonotype was counted only a few times. This sequence joins TRBV6-5 and TRBJ2-5; D perhaps matches TRBD1 (5 bases). Germline values: CDR1 MNHEY, CDR2 SVGAGI. V shed 7 bases and J shed 13 bases, with 19 bases lying between them. This CDR3 comprises 12 residues. In nucleotides, the CDR3 is TGTGCCAGCACTACGCCCGTGGGGCGGCGGTACTTC. Translating it yields CASTTPVGRRYF.

The rearrangement joins TRBV5-4 to TRBJ1-1; possible D gene TRBD1, 5 bases. CDR3 length: 14 amino acids. V lost 4 bases to trimming and J lost 0 bases, with 10 bases between them. In germline, CDR1 is SGHNT, CDR2 YYREEE (reference sequence). CDR3 residues: CASSRQQVNTEAFF. The CDR3 bases are TGTGCCAGCAGCCGGCAACAGGTGAACACTGAAGCTTTCTTT.

This clonotype was counted a few times. The gene calls are TRBV7-2 and TRBJ2-1; D gene uncertain. The CDR3 loop spans 15 amino acids. CDR1 and CDR2 from the germline V gene are SGHTA and FQGNSA. Trimming left V 8 bases short and J 0 bases short, with 14 bases between. CDR3 sequence: CASSVAASSYNEQFF. In nucleotides, the CDR3 is TGTGCCAGCTCAGTAGCTGCTAGCTCCTACAATGAGCAGTTCTTC.

This clonotype was seen only once. This chain joins TRBV7-9 and TRBJ2-3; D gene unclear. Trimming left V 4 bases short and J 1 base short, with 9 bases between. CDR1 SEHNR and CDR2 FQNEAQ come from the germline V gene (reference sequence). There are 14 residues in the CDR3. The CDR3: CASSSQLGTDTQYF. The CDR3, as DNA: TGTGCCAGCAGCTCCCAGCTAGGCACAGATACGCAGTATTTT.